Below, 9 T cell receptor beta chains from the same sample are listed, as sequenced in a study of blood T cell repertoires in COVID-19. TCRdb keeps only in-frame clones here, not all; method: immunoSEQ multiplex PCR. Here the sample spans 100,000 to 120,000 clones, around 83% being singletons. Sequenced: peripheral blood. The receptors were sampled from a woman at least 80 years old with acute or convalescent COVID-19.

The CDR3 coding sequence is TGTGCCAGCAGTATACGGACTAGCGGGCGTACCTCCTACAATGAGCAGTTCTTC. The encoded protein is CASSIRTSGRTSYNEQFF. V gene TRBV28 combines with J gene TRBJ2-1; 11 positions agree with TRBD2. The V and J ends lost 5 bases and 0 bases, in that order; junction bases with no gene match: 9. The CDR3 totals 18 residues. Looked up from germline, CDR1 is MDHEN and CDR2 is SYDVKM.

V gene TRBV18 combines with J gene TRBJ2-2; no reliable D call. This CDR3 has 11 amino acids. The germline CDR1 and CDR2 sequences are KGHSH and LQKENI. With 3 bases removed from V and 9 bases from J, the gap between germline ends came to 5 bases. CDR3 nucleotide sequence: TGTGCCAGCTCACCGGCTTGGGAGCTGTTTTTT. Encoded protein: CASSPAWELFF.

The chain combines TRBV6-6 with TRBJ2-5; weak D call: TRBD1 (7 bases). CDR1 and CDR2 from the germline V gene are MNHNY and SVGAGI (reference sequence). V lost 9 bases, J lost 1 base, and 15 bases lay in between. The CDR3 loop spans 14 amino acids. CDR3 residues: CASNQGGRQETQYF. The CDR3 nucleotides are TGTGCCAGTAACCAGGGGGGCCGCCAAGAGACCCAGTACTTC.

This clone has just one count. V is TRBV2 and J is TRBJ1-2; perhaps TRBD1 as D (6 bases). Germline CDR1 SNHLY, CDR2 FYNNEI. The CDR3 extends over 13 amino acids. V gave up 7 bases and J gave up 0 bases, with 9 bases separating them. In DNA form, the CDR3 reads TGTGCCAGCAACGACAGGACTAACTATGGCTACACCTTC. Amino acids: CASNDRTNYGYTF.

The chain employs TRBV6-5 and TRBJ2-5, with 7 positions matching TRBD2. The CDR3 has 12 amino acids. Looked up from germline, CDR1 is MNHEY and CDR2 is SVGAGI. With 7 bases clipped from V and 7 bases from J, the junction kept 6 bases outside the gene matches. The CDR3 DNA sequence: TGTGCCAGCACTAAATCGGGGGGGACCCAGTACTTC. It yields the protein CASTKSGGTQYF.

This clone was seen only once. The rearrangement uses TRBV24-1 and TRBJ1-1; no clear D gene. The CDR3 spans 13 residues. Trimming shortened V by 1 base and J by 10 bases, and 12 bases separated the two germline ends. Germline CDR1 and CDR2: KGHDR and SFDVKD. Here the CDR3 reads CATSDFRGSAAFF. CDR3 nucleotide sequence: TGTGCCACCAGTGATTTCAGAGGGTCTGCAGCTTTCTTT.

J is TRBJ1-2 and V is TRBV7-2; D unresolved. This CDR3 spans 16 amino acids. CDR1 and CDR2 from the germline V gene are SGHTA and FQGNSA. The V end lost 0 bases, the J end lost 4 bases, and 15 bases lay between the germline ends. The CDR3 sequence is CASSLANTGSGYGYTF. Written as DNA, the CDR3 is TGTGCCAGCAGCTTAGCCAATACTGGGTCGGGCTATGGCTACACCTTC.

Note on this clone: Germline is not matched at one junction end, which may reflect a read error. CDR3 DNA: TGTGCCAGCAGGGGACTTACATCCACAGATATGCAGTATTTT. Protein: CASRGLTSTDMQYF. The chain employs TRBV2 and TRBJ2-3; TRBD2 is a possible D gene (6 bases). The germline V gene encodes CDR1 SNHLY and CDR2 FYNNEI. The CDR3 consists of 14 residues.

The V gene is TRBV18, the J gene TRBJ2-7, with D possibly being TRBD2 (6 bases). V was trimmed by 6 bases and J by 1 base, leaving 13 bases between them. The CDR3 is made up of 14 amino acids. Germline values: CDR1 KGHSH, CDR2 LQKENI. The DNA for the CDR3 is TGTGCCAGCTCCAGACTAGAACAGTCCTACGAGCAGTACTTC. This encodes CASSRLEQSYEQYF.